A single sample is the source of the 30 T cell receptor beta chains below, sequenced in a study of blood T cell repertoires in COVID-19. Produced via immunoSEQ multiplex PCR; TCRdb's table is partial and in-frame only. Altogether approximately 220,000 clones are present, 80% to 90% being singletons, with the ten largest covering around 4%. Sequencing was carried out using PBMCs or T cells enriched from blood (not recorded which). The source is a woman in her forties with acute COVID-19.

V gene TRBV27 combines with J gene TRBJ2-1; the match to TRBD2 covers 8 bases. The ends lost 8 bases at V and 0 bases at J; junction bases unmatched: 15. The CDR3 contains 18 residues. Germline CDR1 is MNHEY and CDR2 is SMNVEV (reference sequence). CDR3 sequence: CASHPAIAGPSSYNEQFF. CDR3 bases: TGTGCCAGCCATCCTGCCATAGCGGGGCCAAGCTCCTACAATGAGCAGTTCTTC.

This clone was detected only once. V usage is TRBV11-2 and J usage is TRBJ2-5; TRBD2 is a possible D gene (6 bases). Germline V gives CDR1 SGHAT, CDR2 FQNNGV. The CDR3 runs to 13 residues. The V and J ends lost 1 base and 8 bases respectively, with 11 bases between them. The CDR3 nucleotides are TGTGCCAGCAGCTTAGGATGGCGGGACACCCAGTACTTC. It specifies CASSLGWRDTQYF.

The chain employs TRBV3-1 (or the pseudogene TRBV3-2) and TRBJ1-1; D remains unclear. The V end lost 3 bases, the J end lost 2 bases, and 4 bases lay between the germline ends. Germline lookup yields CDR1 LGHDT and CDR2 YNNKEL (reference sequence). The CDR3 runs 12 residues. This CDR3 is CASSHSNTEAFF. In DNA form, the CDR3 reads TGTGCCAGCAGCCACAGTAACACTGAAGCTTTCTTT.

This clone was counted between two and nine times. V and J are TRBV27 and TRBJ2-2, with TRBD2 matching 13 bases. Germline V gene lookup returns CDR1 MNHEY and CDR2 SMNVEV (reference sequence). J was trimmed by 8 bases and V by 5 bases; bases with no gene match: 17. CDR3 length: 19 residues. This CDR3 is CASSPYTTSGRAKRGELFF. Here the CDR3 DNA reads TGTGCCAGCAGTCCCTATACAACTAGCGGGAGGGCCAAGCGTGGGGAGCTGTTTTTT.

V usage is TRBV5-8 and J usage is TRBJ1-3, with D uncertain. The length of the CDR3 is 15 residues. CDR1 SGHTS and CDR2 YDEGEE come from the germline V gene. V was shortened by 0 bases and J by 4 bases, with 11 bases between the two germline ends. In DNA, the CDR3 is TGTGCCAGCAGCTTGGGAGGGTTGTCGGGAAACACCATATATTTT. Its protein is CASSLGGLSGNTIYF.

V and J are TRBV7-9 and TRBJ2-1; 7 positions agree with TRBD2. CDR1 SEHNR and CDR2 FQNEAQ come from the germline V gene (reference sequence). J lost 3 bases, V lost 5 bases, and 10 bases had no gene match. This CDR3 is built from 16 residues. The CDR3 nucleotides read TGTGCCAGCAGCCCCAGCGGAGGCGGGAGCTACAATGAGCAGTTCTTC. Its protein is CASSPSGGGSYNEQFF.

Comments on this clone: The sample carries other DNA sequences with the same CDR3. V gene TRBV5-4 combines with J gene TRBJ2-7, with D possibly being TRBD2 (5 bases). This CDR3 is built from 14 residues. Per germline, CDR1 SGHNT and CDR2 YYREEE (reference sequence). The V end was cut by 3 bases, the J end by 0 bases, with 10 bases between. The CDR3 region is CASSSGLSSYEQYF. The CDR3 DNA reads TGTGCCAGCAGCTCTGGACTGAGCTCCTACGAGCAGTACTTC. Combining the CDR3 with reference TRBV5-4 and TRBJ2-7 gives the whole variable domain ETGVTQSPTHLIKTRGQQVTLRCSSQSGHNTVSWYQQALGQGPQFIFQYYREEENGRGNFPPRFSGLQFPNYSSELNVNALELDDSALYLCASSSGLSSYEQYFGPGTRLTVT.

This clone was observed a few times. The chain carries TRBV5-1 and TRBJ2-5; 8 positions match TRBD2. The V gene's germline CDR1 is SGHRS and CDR2 YFSETQ. The CDR3 consists of 15 residues. With V trimmed by 4 bases and J by 5 bases, 10 bases remained unmatched. The CDR3 DNA reads TGCGCCAGCAGCCCCCGGGAGGGTCGGGGTGAGACCCAGTACTTC. It encodes CASSPREGRGETQYF.

The rearrangement joins TRBV29-1 to TRBJ2-3, with D maybe TRBD2 (5 bases). Germline loops: CDR1 SQVTM, CDR2 ANQGSEA. The CDR3 sequence is 14 residues long. V was clipped by 4 bases and J by 4 bases, with 15 bases between them. CDR3 nucleotides: TGCAGCGTTGTGGCTAGCCTTCTTGCAGATACGCAGTATTTT. Residues: CSVVASLLADTQYF.

The rearrangement joins TRBV6-5 to TRBJ1-5; 9 bases fit TRBD1. The CDR3 is 14 residues long. Germline CDR1 is MNHEY and CDR2 is SVGAGI. Trimming took 8 bases from V and 3 from J; bases not matched to a gene: 5. The chain's CDR3 is CASRRDRVNQPQHF. CDR3 coding DNA: TGTGCCAGCCGCCGGGACAGGGTCAATCAGCCCCAGCATTTT.

J is TRBJ1-1 and V is TRBV25-1, with D perhaps TRBD1 (6 bases). The CDR3 sequence is 12 residues long. The V and J ends lost 4 bases and 8 bases respectively, with 11 bases between them. In germline, CDR1 is MGHDK, CDR2 SYGVNS. Here the CDR3 reads CASSGGTREAFF. CDR3 DNA: TGTGCCAGCAGTGGTGGGACAAGGGAAGCTTTCTTT.

The rearrangement uses TRBV27 and TRBJ1-6, with D uncertain. Germline values: CDR1 MNHEY, CDR2 SMNVEV (reference sequence). This CDR3 has 12 amino acids. The ends were cut back, 2 bases at V and 11 bases at J, with 7 bases in the middle. CDR3 in amino acids: CASSLRGTPLHF. DNA of the CDR3: TGTGCCAGCAGTTTACGAGGGACACCCCTCCACTTT.

The V gene is TRBV5-8, the J gene TRBJ2-1; 11 bases are a match to TRBD2. CDR1 and CDR2 from the germline V gene are SGHTS and YDEGEE. Germline trimming cut 1 base from V and 6 bases from J; bases unmatched to any gene: 9. The CDR3 has 17 amino acids. The CDR3 spells CASSLLQTSGSLNEQFF. The CDR3, as DNA: TGTGCCAGCAGCTTGCTCCAAACTAGCGGGAGTCTCAATGAGCAGTTCTTC.

The sample holds one count of this clone. The gene calls are TRBV4-1 and TRBJ1-5, with 7 bases fitting TRBD1. The CDR3 extends over 16 amino acids. Trimming cost V 0 bases and J 0 bases; bases outside gene matches: 2. The germline CDR1 and CDR2 sequences are MGHRA and YSYEKL. The CDR3 bases are TGCGCCAGCAGCCAAGAAGGGGGCCATAGCAATCAGCCCCAGCATTTT. This encodes CASSQEGGHSNQPQHF.

The V and J genes are TRBV6-1 and TRBJ1-3; D remains ambiguous. This CDR3 region has 17 residues. V was pared by 2 bases and J by 0 bases, with 14 bases between. Germline lookup yields CDR1 MNHNS and CDR2 SASEGT. In nucleotides, the CDR3 is TGTGCCAGCAGTGAATACGCGGGCCGCACCTCTGGAAACACCATATATTTT. Translated: CASSEYAGRTSGNTIYF.

The chain employs TRBV18 and TRBJ2-7; 7 bases map to TRBD1. CDR1 is KGHSH, CDR2 LQKENI, per germline. Unmatched junction bases numbered 8, after V lost 2 bases and J lost 4 bases. The length of the CDR3 is 15 residues. In DNA, the CDR3 is TGTGCCAGCTCACCAGCAGGCAGGGGGACGTACGAGCAGTACTTC. Protein product: CASSPAGRGTYEQYF.

V gene TRBV5-6 combines with J gene TRBJ1-4, with D perhaps matching TRBD1 (6 bases). Germline V CDR1 and CDR2: SGHDT, YYEEEE. The CDR3 is 15 amino acids. V lost 6 bases, J lost 1 base, and 13 bases lay in between. The CDR3 loop reads CASKQGQVTNEKLFF. The CDR3, as DNA: TGTGCCAGCAAGCAGGGGCAGGTAACTAATGAAAAACTGTTTTTT.

This clone showed up just once. The chain recombines TRBV9 with TRBJ2-5; D is uncertain. The CDR3 covers 13 residues. Germline CDR1 and CDR2: SGDLS and YYNGEE. Trimming took 0 bases from V and 3 from J, leaving 6 bases between them. DNA for the CDR3: TGTGCCAGCAGCGTAGGGGCAGAAGAGACCCAGTACTTC. Encoded protein: CASSVGAEETQYF.

The chain carries TRBV24-1 and TRBJ1-6; D call uncertain. Germline lookup yields CDR1 KGHDR and CDR2 SFDVKD. The CDR3 has 15 residues. Trimming cost V 4 bases and J 5 bases, with 11 bases left between them. DNA for the CDR3: TGTGCCACCAGTGACTCCTCTAATGATAATTCACCCCTCCACTTT. It specifies CATSDSSNDNSPLHF.

This sequence joins TRBV18 and TRBJ1-3; no clear D gene. This CDR3 region has 14 residues. Germline V gives CDR1 KGHSH, CDR2 LQKENI. V gave up 0 bases and J gave up 4 bases, with 7 bases separating them. In DNA, the CDR3 is TGTGCCAGCTCACCACCCGCCGGGGGAAACACCATATATTTT. It specifies CASSPPAGGNTIYF.

This clone has only one observation. The gene calls are TRBV19 and TRBJ2-2, with 8 bases lining up with TRBD1. There are 17 residues in the CDR3. Germline CDR1 LNHDA, CDR2 SQIVND (reference sequence). J lost 7 bases, V lost 1 base, and 11 bases had no gene match. The CDR3 reads CASSIAYGQGSNGELFF. The DNA for the CDR3 is TGTGCCAGTAGTATAGCGTACGGACAGGGTAGTAACGGGGAGCTGTTTTTT. The full variable domain, its missing parts supplied by reference TRBV19 and TRBJ2-2, is DGGITQSPKYLFRKEGQNVTLSCEQNLNHDAMYWYRQDPGQGLRLIYYSQIVNDFQKGDIAEGYSVSREKKESFPLTVTSAQKNPTAFYLCASSIAYGQGSNGELFFGEGSRLTVL.

DNA of the CDR3: TGTGCCAGCAGATTGGGCAGTGGCGAAGCTTTCTTT. Protein: CASRLGSGEAFF. V gene TRBV6-5 combines with J gene TRBJ1-1; D gene unclear. V dropped 6 bases and J dropped 8 bases, with 13 bases sitting between them. Germline V gene data show CDR1 as MNHEY and CDR2 as SVGAGI. The length of the CDR3 is 12 residues.

This chain joins TRBV19 and TRBJ2-1; TRBD1 matches at 9 bases. Germline CDR1 and CDR2: LNHDA and SQIVND (reference sequence). V was pared by 3 bases and J by 0 bases, with 3 bases of the junction left unmatched. This CDR3 is built from 16 residues. The CDR3 region is CASSMGTGFSYNEQFF. The CDR3 DNA follows: TGTGCCAGTAGTATGGGGACAGGGTTCTCCTACAATGAGCAGTTCTTC.

This sequence joins TRBV6-5 and TRBJ2-2, with a weak D call TRBD2 (6 bases). The CDR3 covers 15 residues. Germline V gives CDR1 MNHEY, CDR2 SVGAGI. The germline V and J ends were trimmed by 0 bases and 7 bases, with 12 bases remaining between them. CDR3 DNA sequence: TGTGCCAGCAGTTACTCCGGTTTGGGGGGCGGGGAGCTGTTTTTT. It yields the protein CASSYSGLGGGELFF.

The chain has TRBV27 and TRBJ2-7, with 8 bases fitting TRBD1. J was trimmed by 0 bases and V by 5 bases; bases with no gene match: 6. CDR1 and CDR2 from the germline V gene are MNHEY and SMNVEV (reference sequence). This CDR3 contains 15 residues. The CDR3 nucleotides read TGTGCCAGCAGTCCGACGGACAGGGACTCCTACGAGCAGTACTTC. Residues: CASSPTDRDSYEQYF.

This CDR3 is CASSLQVGTGEWAAFF. The DNA of the CDR3 is TGTGCCAGCAGCCTGCAGGTCGGGACAGGGGAATGGGCGGCTTTCTTT. This sequence joins TRBV11-3 and TRBJ1-1; TRBD1 matches at 10 bases. The V and J ends lost 5 bases and 11 bases, in that order; junction bases with no gene match: 17. There are 16 residues in the CDR3. Germline V CDR1 and CDR2: SGHNT, YENEEA.

This clone is a singleton in its sample. CDR3 region: CASSQEYGNQPQHF. The CDR3 DNA reads TGTGCCAGCAGCCAAGAGTATGGCAATCAGCCCCAGCATTTT. This chain links TRBV3-1 (or the pseudogene TRBV3-2) with TRBJ1-5, with unresolved D. The CDR3 is made up of 14 amino acids. Trimming took 0 bases from V and 2 from J, leaving 5 bases between them. CDR1 LGHDT and CDR2 YNNKEL come from the germline V gene (reference sequence).

The chain carries TRBV6-5 and TRBJ1-2; D is perhaps TRBD1 (5 bases). CDR1 and CDR2 from the germline V gene are MNHEY and SVGAGI. CDR3 size: 13 residues. V dropped 4 bases and J dropped 6 bases, with 12 bases sitting between them. The CDR3 reads CASSLGRRDGYTF. CDR3 in DNA: TGTGCCAGCAGTTTGGGACGGAGGGATGGCTACACCTTC.

This sequence joins TRBV6-6 and TRBJ2-7, with 8 bases identical to TRBD2. CDR1 and CDR2 (germline): MNHNY, SVGAGI (reference sequence). The CDR3 extends over 15 amino acids. Trimming removed 0 bases from V and 2 bases from J; junction bases left unmatched: 3. Here the CDR3 DNA reads TGTGCCAGCAGTTACTCTCCGGGAGGGCCCTACGAGCAGTACTTC. Encoded protein: CASSYSPGGPYEQYF.

This clone has a single count. The J gene is TRBJ1-2, the V gene TRBV28, with 9 bases matching TRBD1. Germline V lookup: CDR1 MDHEN, CDR2 SYDVKM. The length of the CDR3 is 16 residues. J was trimmed by 0 bases and V by 6 bases; bases with no gene match: 8. The DNA for the CDR3 is TGTGCCAGCAGAGAGGACAGGGGAGTATCTAACTATGGCTACACCTTC. Translated, it gives CASREDRGVSNYGYTF.